The 14 T cell receptor beta chains below were found in one sample sequenced in a study of post-analysis software for immune sequencing data. General study findings and limits: In patients, about 5 TRBV segments were more frequent than in controls, with TRBV5-6, TRBV5-1 and TRBV20-1 among them.

Unique molecular identifiers had been added to the TCR beta cDNA libraries. TCRdb redid the calling of the PCR reads with MiXCR, one entry per CDR3 protein. This table holds almost 700,000 distinct CDR3 sequences, about 60% found once. These receptors lack a known antigen. The sequenced material came from blood. These TCRs come from a girl aged 2-10 years with multiple sclerosis.

This rearrangement joins TRBV28 to TRBJ1-1; D is unclear. The V gene's germline CDR1 is MDHEN and CDR2 SYDVKM. The ends were cut back, 8 bases at V and 4 bases at J, with 8 bases in the middle. The CDR3 is 11 amino acids. The CDR3, as DNA: TGTGCCAGCTCCATAGGCACTGAAGCTTTCTTT. It yields the protein CASSIGTEAFF.

V and J are TRBV7-9 and TRBJ1-2; the D gene is possibly TRBD1 (5 bases). The CDR3 spans 14 residues. Germline V lookup: CDR1 SEHNR, CDR2 FQNEAQ (reference sequence). V gave up 7 bases and J gave up 7 bases, with 19 bases separating them. CDR3 bases: TGTGCCAGCACCGAAAGACGGGTAGGGGCTGGCTACACCTTC. It yields the protein CASTERRVGAGYTF. Filled out from reference TRBV7-9 and TRBJ1-2, the complete variable domain reads DTGVSQNPRHKITKRGQNVTFRCDPISEHNRLYWYRQTLGQGPEFLTYFQNEAQLEKSRLLSDRFSAERPKGSFSTLEIQRTEQGDSAMYLCASTERRVGAGYTFGSGTRLTVV.

The rearrangement uses TRBV7-9 and TRBJ1-2, with 9 bases matching TRBD1. The CDR3 totals 15 residues. CDR1 is SEHNR and CDR2 is FQNEAQ in the germline V gene (reference sequence). V gave up 5 bases and J gave up 4 bases; unmatched junction bases: 8. DNA for the CDR3: TGTGCCAGCAGCGTGAGGACAGGGGAGGTCTATGGCTACACCTTC. It specifies CASSVRTGEVYGYTF.

Only one count was recorded for this clonotype. The rearrangement uses TRBV29-1 and TRBJ2-1; 8 bases line up with TRBD1. Germline loops: CDR1 SQVTM, CDR2 ANQGSEA. Trimming cost V 5 bases and J 4 bases; bases outside gene matches: 13. The CDR3 runs to 16 residues. The CDR3, as DNA: TGCAGCGTTCAGCCGCTCCCGGGACAGGAGTACAATGAGCAGTTCTTC. This gives the protein CSVQPLPGQEYNEQFF.

The chain has TRBV12-3 or TRBV12-4 and TRBJ1-2; D not certain. V was trimmed by 8 bases and J by 6 bases, leaving 19 bases between them. The CDR3 has 14 amino acids. The CDR3, as DNA: TGTGCCAGCGTCATAACCCAACGGGAGAATGGCTACACCTTC. Translated, it gives CASVITQRENGYTF.

CDR3 DNA: TGTGCCAGCAGCCCCATACCAGAAGAGACCCAGTACTTC. Translated: CASSPIPEETQYF. The chain is built from TRBV7-9 and TRBJ2-7; D uncertain. The end of the DNA is better explained by TRBJ2-5, so the J call may be wrong. The CDR3 sequence is 13 residues long. Germline CDR1 reads SEHNR; CDR2 reads FQNEAQ (reference sequence).

The table lists this clonotype with a count of one. V is TRBV4-3 and J is TRBJ2-1; 8 positions agree with TRBD2. The ends lost 0 bases at V and 8 bases at J; junction bases unmatched: 9. CDR3 length equals 16 residues. Germline CDR1 LGHNA, CDR2 YSLEER. The CDR3 nucleotides are TGCGCCAGCAGCCAAGACGGCGGGGGGCGCCTCCATGAGCAGTTCTTC. Translation: CASSQDGGGRLHEQFF.

This rearrangement joins TRBV20-1 to TRBJ2-1; D unclear. V lost 2 bases, J lost 3 bases, and 5 bases lay in between. CDR3 length equals 12 residues. Looked up from germline, CDR1 is DFQATT and CDR2 is SNEGSKA (reference sequence). CDR3 in amino acids: CSARLLYNEQFF. In nucleotides, the CDR3 is TGCAGTGCTAGACTACTCTACAATGAGCAGTTCTTC.

This clonotype was counted only a few times. The chain employs TRBV20-1 and TRBJ2-4; 9 bases are a match to TRBD1. V trimming: 7 bases; J trimming: 6 bases; junction bases outside the gene matches: 16. The CDR3 length is 16 residues. CDR1 and CDR2 from the germline V gene are DFQATT and SNEGSKA (reference sequence). The CDR3: CSVMRRTGVRRNIQYF. CDR3 nucleotides: TGCAGTGTTATGCGTCGGACAGGGGTAAGGCGAAACATTCAGTACTTC.

This clonotype was observed a handful of times. V is TRBV7-9 and J is TRBJ2-6; the D is unclear. The CDR3 length is 16 residues. Deletions cut 5 bases from V and 1 base from J, with 12 bases between. Germline CDR1 and CDR2: SEHNR and FQNEAQ (reference sequence). CDR3 amino acids: CASSPLVGSGANVLTF. DNA for the CDR3: TGTGCCAGCAGCCCTCTGGTGGGGTCTGGGGCCAACGTCCTGACTTTC.

A few counts support this clonotype. For the CDR3, the DNA is TGCAGCGTCCCCTTGGAGGCCAGCACAGATACGCAGTATTTT. The encoded protein is CSVPLEASTDTQYF. The chain has TRBV29-1 and TRBJ2-3; maybe TRBD2 (5 bases). Trimming shortened V by 6 bases and J by 0 bases, and 13 bases separated the two germline ends. There are 14 residues in the CDR3. Germline V CDR1 and CDR2: SQVTM, ANQGSEA.

This clonotype was found a few times. This chain uses TRBV4-2 with TRBJ2-4, with 13 bases aligning to TRBD2. The CDR3 is 20 amino acids. V gave up 0 bases and J gave up 0 bases; unmatched junction bases: 8. The V gene's germline CDR1 is LGHNA and CDR2 YNFKEQ. CDR3 loop: CASSQDLGLAGELAKNIQYF. For the CDR3, the DNA is TGTGCCAGCAGCCAAGATCTCGGACTAGCGGGGGAACTAGCCAAAAACATTCAGTACTTC.

The chain couples TRBV5-1 to TRBJ1-2; D unresolved. Germline V gene lookup returns CDR1 SGHRS and CDR2 YFSETQ. This CDR3 is 13 amino acids long. V was shortened by 0 bases and J by 7 bases, with 10 bases between the two germline ends. The CDR3 here is CASSLGVPFGYTF. The CDR3 nucleotides read TGCGCCAGCAGCTTGGGGGTGCCTTTTGGCTACACCTTC. The full variable domain, with the rest looked up from reference TRBV5-1 and TRBJ1-2, is KAGVTQTPRYLIKTRGQQVTLSCSPISGHRSVSWYQQTPGQGLQFLFEYFSETQRNKGNFPGRFSGRQFSNSRSEMNVSTLELGDSALYLCASSLGVPFGYTFGSGTRLTVV.

The count of this clonotype is one. The rearrangement links TRBV12-3 or TRBV12-4 to TRBJ1-1; no firm D call. Trimming shortened V by 3 bases and J by 2 bases, and 10 bases separated the two germline ends. The CDR3 length is 14 residues. In DNA form, the CDR3 reads TGTGCCAGCAGTTTCCTAACAGATAACACTGAAGCTTTCTTT. Its translation: CASSFLTDNTEAFF.